This is a list of T cell receptor beta chains from one sample in a study of molecular identifiers for immune sequencing clone quantification. TCRdb used MiXCR to reprocess the PCR reads, holding one entry per CDR3 protein. Here the sample spans more than 85,000 distinct CDR3 sequences, 35% to 40% being singletons. Sequencing used naive CD8+ T cells from blood, with Jurkat cell RNA spiked in. All receptors come from a human donor in good health. Some libraries in this study had Jurkat cell RNA spiked in. CDR3s include the opening cysteine and the closing phenylalanine or tryptophan. Each record gives: J gene, D gene, clone size, V gene, CDR3 protein, CDR3 DNA. A D gene is named only where the DNA matches it firmly. Only some rows state a clone size, as once, few, many or a class for expanded clones.

TRBJ1-1 TRBD1 many TRBV7-8 CASSTPGQGELNTEAFF TGTGCCAGCAGCACTCCGGGACAGGGAGAGTTGAACACTGAAGCTTTCTTT
TRBJ2-7 NA NA TRBV14 CASSQDWSDRPNEQYF TGTGCCAGCAGCCAAGATTGGTCGGACCGTCCCAACGAGCAGTACTTC
TRBJ2-2 NA few TRBV29-1 CSVVKGTGELFF TGCAGCGTTGTAAAGGGCACCGGGGAGCTGTTTTTT
TRBJ2-2 TRBD2 few TRBV9 CASSPWLAGNTGELFF TGTGCCAGCAGCCCATGGCTAGCGGGTAACACCGGGGAGCTGTTTTTT
TRBJ2-2 NA many TRBV20-1 CSAAGQNTGELFF TGCAGTGCAGCGGGACAGAACACCGGGGAGCTGTTTTTT
TRBJ2-7 TRBD2 many TRBV4-2 CASSPASGSYEQYF TGTGCCAGCAGTCCCGCTAGCGGGAGCTACGAGCAGTACTTC
TRBJ2-3 TRBD1 NA TRBV2 CAITGTGRSDTQYF TGTGCCATTACCGGGACAGGGAGGTCAGATACGCAGTATTTT
TRBJ2-7 NA NA TRBV7-6 CASSLRGQEGYEQYF TGTGCCAGCAGCTTAAGGGGACAAGAGGGCTACGAGCAGTACTTC
TRBJ2-3 NA many TRBV29-1 CSVEDPAPSPDTQYF TGCAGCGTTGAAGATCCGGCCCCTTCCCCAGATACGCAGTATTTT
TRBJ2-7 NA few TRBV7-8 CASSSGWRQGDEQYF TGTGCCAGCAGTTCGGGTTGGCGGCAGGGCGACGAGCAGTACTTC
TRBJ2-7 NA NA TRBV9 CASCVGGTAYEQYF TGTGCCAGCTGCGTAGGAGGGACTGCCTACGAGCAGTACTTC
TRBJ2-5 NA many TRBV13 CASSRDSQETQYF TGTGCCAGCAGCCGCGACAGCCAAGAGACCCAGTACTTC
TRBJ2-7 NA few TRBV6-6 CASSYSNRGPVEQYF TGTGCCAGCAGTTACTCGAATCGGGGACCGGTCGAGCAGTACTTC
TRBJ2-7 TRBD2 many TRBV4-3 CASSQDRPSGYEQYF TGCGCCAGCAGCCAAGATAGACCTAGCGGGTACGAGCAGTACTTC
TRBJ2-2 NA few TRBV4-1 CASSQNWGAGGELFF TGCGCCAGCAGCCAAAACTGGGGCGCAGGGGGGGAGCTGTTTTTT
TRBJ2-7 NA once TRBV9 CASSPGETDYEQYF TGTGCCAGCAGCCCCGGGGAGACTGACTACGAGCAGTACTTC
TRBJ2-7 NA few TRBV10-3 CAISESDTVPYEQYF TGTGCCATCAGTGAGTCGGACACAGTTCCCTACGAGCAGTACTTC
TRBJ2-7 TRBD2 NA TRBV28 CASSSRLAGAYEQYF TGTGCCAGCAGTTCTCGTCTAGCGGGAGCTTACGAGCAGTACTTC
TRBJ2-7 NA few TRBV13 CASSLVGHYEQYF TGTGCCAGCAGCTTAGTTGGCCACTACGAGCAGTACTTC
TRBJ2-3 TRBD1 few TRBV9 CASSAPGQGEDTQYF TGTGCCAGCAGCGCCCCGGGACAGGGGGAGGATACGCAGTATTTT
TRBJ2-5 TRBD2 few TRBV28 CASSWREGLETQYF TGTGCCAGCAGTTGGCGGGAGGGCCTTGAGACCCAGTACTTC
TRBJ2-1 TRBD1 NA TRBV11-2 CASSLARGPAYNEQFF TGTGCCAGCAGCTTAGCGAGGGGGCCAGCCTACAATGAGCAGTTCTTC
TRBJ1-5 NA NA TRBV2 CASSRWGRNQPQHF TGTGCCAGCAGTCGTTGGGGGCGCAATCAGCCCCAGCATTTT
TRBJ1-1 TRBD1 many TRBV7-9 CASSSRDREPSGAFF TGTGCCAGCAGCTCGAGAGACAGGGAGCCCAGCGGGGCTTTCTTT
TRBJ2-7 NA few TRBV9 CASSANREREQYF TGTGCCAGCAGCGCGAACAGGGAGCGGGAGCAGTACTTC
TRBJ2-3 NA NA TRBV5-5 CASKAGYSGTQYF TGTGCCAGCAAGGCAGGGTACTCAGGTACGCAGTATTTT
TRBJ2-5 NA NA TRBV28 CASSLVSGLETQYF TGTGCCAGCAGTTTAGTCTCGGGGTTGGAGACCCAGTACTTC
TRBJ2-1 NA many TRBV25-1 CASRTTSNEQFF TGTGCCAGTAGGACGACTAGCAATGAGCAGTTCTTC